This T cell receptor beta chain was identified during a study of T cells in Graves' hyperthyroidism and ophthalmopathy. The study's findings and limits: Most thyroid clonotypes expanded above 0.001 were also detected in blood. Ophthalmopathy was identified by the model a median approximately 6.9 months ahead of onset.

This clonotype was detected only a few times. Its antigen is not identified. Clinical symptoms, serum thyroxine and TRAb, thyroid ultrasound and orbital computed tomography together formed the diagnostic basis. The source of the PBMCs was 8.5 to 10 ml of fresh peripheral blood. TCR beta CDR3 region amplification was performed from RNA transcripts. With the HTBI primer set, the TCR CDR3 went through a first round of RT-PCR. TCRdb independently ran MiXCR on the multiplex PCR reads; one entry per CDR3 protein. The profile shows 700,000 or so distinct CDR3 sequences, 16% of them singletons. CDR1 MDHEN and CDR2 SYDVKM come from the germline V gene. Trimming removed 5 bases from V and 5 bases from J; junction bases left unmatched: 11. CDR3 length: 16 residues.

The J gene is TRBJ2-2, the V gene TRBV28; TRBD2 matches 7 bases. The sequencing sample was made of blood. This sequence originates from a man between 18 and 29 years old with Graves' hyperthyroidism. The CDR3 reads CASSGWGEGRTGELFF. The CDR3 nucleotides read TGTGCCAGCAGTGGATGGGGGGAGGGCCGGACCGGGGAGCTGTTTTTT.